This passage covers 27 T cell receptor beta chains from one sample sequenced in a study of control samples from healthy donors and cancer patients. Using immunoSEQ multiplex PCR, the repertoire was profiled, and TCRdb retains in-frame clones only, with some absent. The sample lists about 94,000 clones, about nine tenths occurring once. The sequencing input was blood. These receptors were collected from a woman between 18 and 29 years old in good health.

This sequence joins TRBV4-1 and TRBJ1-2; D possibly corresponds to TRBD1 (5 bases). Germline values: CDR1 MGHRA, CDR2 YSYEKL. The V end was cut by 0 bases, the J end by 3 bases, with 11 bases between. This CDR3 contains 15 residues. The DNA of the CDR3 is TGCGCCAGCAGCCAAGATTTCGGGGGTTACTATGGCTACACCTTC. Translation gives CASSQDFGGYYGYTF.

The CDR3 region is CASSLPGLGQDEKLFF. As DNA, the CDR3 is TGTGCCAGCAGCTTACCTGGGTTAGGGCAAGACGAAAAACTGTTTTTT. This sequence joins TRBV11-2 and TRBJ1-4; D is unresolved. V was cut by 2 bases and J by 8 bases, with 18 bases left in between. From germline, CDR1 is SGHAT and CDR2 FQNNGV. The CDR3 has 16 residues.

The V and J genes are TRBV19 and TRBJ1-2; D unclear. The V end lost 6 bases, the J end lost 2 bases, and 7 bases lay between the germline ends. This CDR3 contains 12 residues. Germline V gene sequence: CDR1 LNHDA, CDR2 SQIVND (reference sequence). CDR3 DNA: TGTGCCAGTAGCCCACTGAACTATGGCTACACCTTC. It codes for CASSPLNYGYTF.

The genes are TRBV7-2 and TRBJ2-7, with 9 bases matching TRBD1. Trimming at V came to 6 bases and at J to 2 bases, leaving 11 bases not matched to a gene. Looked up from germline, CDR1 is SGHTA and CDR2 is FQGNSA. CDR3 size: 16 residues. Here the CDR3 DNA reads TGTGCCAGCAGTCAACAGGGGGCGCCGATCCCCTACGAGCAGTACTTC. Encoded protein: CASSQQGAPIPYEQYF.

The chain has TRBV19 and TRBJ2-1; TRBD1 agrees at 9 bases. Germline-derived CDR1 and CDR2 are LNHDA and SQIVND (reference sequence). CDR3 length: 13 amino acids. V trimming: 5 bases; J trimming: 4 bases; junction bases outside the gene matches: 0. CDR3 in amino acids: CASSGTGYNEQFF. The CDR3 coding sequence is TGTGCCAGTAGTGGGACAGGGTACAATGAGCAGTTCTTC. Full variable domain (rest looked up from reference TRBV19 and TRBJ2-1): DGGITQSPKYLFRKEGQNVTLSCEQNLNHDAMYWYRQDPGQGLRLIYYSQIVNDFQKGDIAEGYSVSREKKESFPLTVTSAQKNPTAFYLCASSGTGYNEQFFGPGTRLTVL.

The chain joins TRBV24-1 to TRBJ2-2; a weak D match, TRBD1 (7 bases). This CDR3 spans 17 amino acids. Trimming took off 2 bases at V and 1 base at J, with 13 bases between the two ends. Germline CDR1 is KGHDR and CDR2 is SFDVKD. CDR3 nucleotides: TGTGCCACCAGTGATTCGGCTCAGGGGGGGAACACCGGGGAGCTGTTTTTT. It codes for CATSDSAQGGNTGELFF.

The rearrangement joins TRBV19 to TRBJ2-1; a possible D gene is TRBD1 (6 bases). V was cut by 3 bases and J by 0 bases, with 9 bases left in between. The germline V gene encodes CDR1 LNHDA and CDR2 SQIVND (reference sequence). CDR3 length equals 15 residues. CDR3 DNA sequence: TGTGCCAGTAGTATCCCAGGGGTCTCCTACAATGAGCAGTTCTTC. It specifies CASSIPGVSYNEQFF.

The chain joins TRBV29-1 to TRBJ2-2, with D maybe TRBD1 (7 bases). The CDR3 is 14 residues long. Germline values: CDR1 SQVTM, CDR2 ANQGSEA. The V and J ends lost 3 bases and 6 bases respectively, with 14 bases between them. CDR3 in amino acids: CSVDTDREAGELFF. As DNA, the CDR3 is TGCAGCGTTGACACTGACAGGGAGGCCGGGGAGCTGTTTTTT.

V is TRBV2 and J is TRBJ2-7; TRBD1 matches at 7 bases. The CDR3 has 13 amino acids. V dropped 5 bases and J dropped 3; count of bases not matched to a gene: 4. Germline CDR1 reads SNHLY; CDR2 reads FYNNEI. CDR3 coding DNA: TGTGCCAGCAGTCTAGGACAGGACTACGAGCAGTACTTC. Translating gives CASSLGQDYEQYF.

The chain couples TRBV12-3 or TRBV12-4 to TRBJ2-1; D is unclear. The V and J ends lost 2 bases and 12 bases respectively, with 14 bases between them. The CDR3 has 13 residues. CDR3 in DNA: TGTGCCAGCAGTTTACAGGCGTCAAGTCGGCAGTTCTTC. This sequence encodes CASSLQASSRQFF.

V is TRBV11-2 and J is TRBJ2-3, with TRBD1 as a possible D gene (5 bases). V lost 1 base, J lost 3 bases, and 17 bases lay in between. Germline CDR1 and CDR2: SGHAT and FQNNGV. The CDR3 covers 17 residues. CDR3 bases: TGTGCCAGCAGCTTAGTAGTGTCCAGGGTTATAACAGATACGCAGTATTTT. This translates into CASSLVVSRVITDTQYF. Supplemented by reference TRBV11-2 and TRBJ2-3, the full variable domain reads EAGVAQSPRYKIIEKRQSVAFWCNPISGHATLYWYQQILGQGPKLLIQFQNNGVVDDSQLPKDRFSAERLKGVDSTLKIQPAKLEDSAVYLCASSLVVSRVITDTQYFGPGTRLTVL.

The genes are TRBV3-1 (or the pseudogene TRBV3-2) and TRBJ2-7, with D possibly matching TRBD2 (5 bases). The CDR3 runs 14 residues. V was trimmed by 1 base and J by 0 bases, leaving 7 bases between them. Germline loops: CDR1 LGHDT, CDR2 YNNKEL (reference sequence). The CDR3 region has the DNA TGTGCCAGCAGCCAAGCGGGAAGCTCCTACGAGCAGTACTTC. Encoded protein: CASSQAGSSYEQYF.

This chain's CDR3 is CASSIMTGGSSYNSPLHF. CDR3 nucleotide sequence: TGTGCCAGTAGTATAATGACAGGGGGGAGCTCCTATAATTCACCCCTCCACTTT. The chain joins TRBV19 to TRBJ1-6, with 9 bases identical to TRBD1. The CDR3 covers 18 residues. Germline V gene data show CDR1 as LNHDA and CDR2 as SQIVND (reference sequence). After removal of 2 bases from V and 0 bases from J, the junction contained 5 bases not matched to a gene.

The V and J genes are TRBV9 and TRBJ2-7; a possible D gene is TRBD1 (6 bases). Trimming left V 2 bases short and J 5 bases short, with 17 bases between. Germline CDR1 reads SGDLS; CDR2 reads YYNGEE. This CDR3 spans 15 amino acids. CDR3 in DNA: TGTGCCAGCAGCGTCCGGGACACCCTTCCCCACGAGCAGTACTTC. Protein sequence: CASSVRDTLPHEQYF.

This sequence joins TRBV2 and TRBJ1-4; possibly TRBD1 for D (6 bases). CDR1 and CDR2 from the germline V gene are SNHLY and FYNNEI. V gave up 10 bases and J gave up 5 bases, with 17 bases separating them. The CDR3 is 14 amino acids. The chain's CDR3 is CAITPATGNEKLFF. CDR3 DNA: TGTGCCATCACCCCGGCCACAGGGAATGAAAAACTGTTTTTT.

The CDR3 nucleotides read TGTGCCAGCAGCGCACCTAGCGGGGGAGCCTACGAGCAGTACTTC. Its protein is CASSAPSGGAYEQYF. The V and J genes are TRBV5-4 and TRBJ2-7, with 10 nucleotides matching TRBD2. V was clipped by 4 bases and J by 2 bases; unmatched bases: 6. Germline assignment: CDR1 SGHNT and CDR2 YYREEE (reference sequence). This CDR3 comprises 15 residues.

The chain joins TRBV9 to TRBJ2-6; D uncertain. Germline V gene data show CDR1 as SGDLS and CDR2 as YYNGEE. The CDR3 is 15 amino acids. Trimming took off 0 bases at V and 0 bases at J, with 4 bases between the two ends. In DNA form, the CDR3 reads TGTGCCAGCAGCGTAGACGGCTCTGGGGCCAACGTCCTGACTTTC. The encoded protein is CASSVDGSGANVLTF.

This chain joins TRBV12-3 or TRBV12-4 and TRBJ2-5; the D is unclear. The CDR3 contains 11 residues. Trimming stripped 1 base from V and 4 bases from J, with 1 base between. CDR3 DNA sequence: TGTGCCAGCAGTTTAGTAGAGACCCAGTACTTC. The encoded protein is CASSLVETQYF.

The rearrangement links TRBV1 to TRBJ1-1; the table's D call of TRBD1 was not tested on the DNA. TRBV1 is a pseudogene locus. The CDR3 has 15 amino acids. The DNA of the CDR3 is TGCACCAGCAGCCGAATAAGGGGCATGAACACTGAAGCTTTCTTT. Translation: CTSSRIRGMNTEAFF.

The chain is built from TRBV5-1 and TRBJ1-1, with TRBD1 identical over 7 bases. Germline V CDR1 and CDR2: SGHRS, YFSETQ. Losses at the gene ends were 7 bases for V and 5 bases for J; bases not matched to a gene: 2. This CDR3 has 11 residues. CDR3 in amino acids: CASATGTEAFF. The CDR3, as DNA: TGCGCCAGCGCGACAGGGACTGAAGCTTTCTTT.

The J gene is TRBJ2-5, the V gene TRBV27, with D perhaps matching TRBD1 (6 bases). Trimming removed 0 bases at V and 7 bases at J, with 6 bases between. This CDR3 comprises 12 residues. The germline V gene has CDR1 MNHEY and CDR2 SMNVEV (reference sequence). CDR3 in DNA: TGTGCCAGCAGTTTATCAGGGGGGACCCAGTACTTC. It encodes CASSLSGGTQYF.

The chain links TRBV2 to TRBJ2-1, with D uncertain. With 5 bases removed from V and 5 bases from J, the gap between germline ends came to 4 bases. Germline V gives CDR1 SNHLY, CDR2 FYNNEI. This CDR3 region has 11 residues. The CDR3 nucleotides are TGTGCCAGCAGTCTACACAATGAGCAGTTCTTC. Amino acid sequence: CASSLHNEQFF.

The CDR3 region has the DNA TGTGCCAGCAGCCAATCCCTAGGGCCTGGAAACACCATATATTTT. This sequence encodes CASSQSLGPGNTIYF. The V and J genes are TRBV3-1 (or the pseudogene TRBV3-2) and TRBJ1-3; D gene uncertain. The germline V gene has CDR1 LGHDT and CDR2 YNNKEL (reference sequence). The CDR3 length is 15 residues. V was trimmed by 2 bases and J by 2 bases, leaving 10 bases between them.

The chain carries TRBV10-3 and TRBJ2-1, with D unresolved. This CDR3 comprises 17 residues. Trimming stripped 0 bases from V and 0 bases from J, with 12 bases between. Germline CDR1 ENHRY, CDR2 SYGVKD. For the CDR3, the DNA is TGTGCCATCAGTGAGTCTATCACCCAGGCCTCCTACAATGAGCAGTTCTTC. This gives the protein CAISESITQASYNEQFF.

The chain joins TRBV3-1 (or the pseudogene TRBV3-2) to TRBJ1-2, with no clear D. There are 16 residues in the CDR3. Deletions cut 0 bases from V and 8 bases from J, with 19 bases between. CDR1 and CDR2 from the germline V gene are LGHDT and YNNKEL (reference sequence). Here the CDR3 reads CASSQDLWASQRGYTF. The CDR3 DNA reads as TGTGCCAGCAGCCAAGATCTTTGGGCTTCCCAGAGGGGCTACACCTTC.

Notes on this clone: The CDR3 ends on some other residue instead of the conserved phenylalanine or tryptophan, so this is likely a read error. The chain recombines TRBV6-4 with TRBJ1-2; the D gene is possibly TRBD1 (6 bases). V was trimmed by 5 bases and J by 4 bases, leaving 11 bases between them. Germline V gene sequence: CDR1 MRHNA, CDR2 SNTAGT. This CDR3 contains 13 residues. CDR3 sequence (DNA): TGTGCCAGCAGTCTTGGGGGCGCCTATGGCTACACCCTC. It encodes CASSLGGAYGYTL.

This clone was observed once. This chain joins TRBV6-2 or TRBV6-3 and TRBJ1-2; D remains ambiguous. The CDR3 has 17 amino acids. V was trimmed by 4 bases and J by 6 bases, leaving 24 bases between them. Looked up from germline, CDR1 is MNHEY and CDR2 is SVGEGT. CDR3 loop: CASSFPSRRHLGDGYTF. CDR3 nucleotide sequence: TGTGCCAGCAGTTTTCCCTCCCGACGACACCTCGGGGATGGCTACACCTTC.